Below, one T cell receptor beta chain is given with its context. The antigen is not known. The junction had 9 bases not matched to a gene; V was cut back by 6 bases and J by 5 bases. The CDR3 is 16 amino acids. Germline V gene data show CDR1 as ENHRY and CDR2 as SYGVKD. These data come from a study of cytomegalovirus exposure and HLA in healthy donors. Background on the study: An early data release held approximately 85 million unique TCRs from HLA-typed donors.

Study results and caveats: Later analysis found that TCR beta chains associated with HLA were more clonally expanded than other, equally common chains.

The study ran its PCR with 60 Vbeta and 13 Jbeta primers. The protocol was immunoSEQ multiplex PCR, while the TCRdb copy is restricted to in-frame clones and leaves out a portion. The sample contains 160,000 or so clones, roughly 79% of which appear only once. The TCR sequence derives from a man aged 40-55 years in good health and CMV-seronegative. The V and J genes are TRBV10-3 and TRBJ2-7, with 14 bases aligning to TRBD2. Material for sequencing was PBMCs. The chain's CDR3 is CAISSPGLAGVHEQYV. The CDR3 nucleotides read TGTGCCATCAGCTCCCCGGGACTAGCGGGAGTCCACGAGCAGTACGTC.